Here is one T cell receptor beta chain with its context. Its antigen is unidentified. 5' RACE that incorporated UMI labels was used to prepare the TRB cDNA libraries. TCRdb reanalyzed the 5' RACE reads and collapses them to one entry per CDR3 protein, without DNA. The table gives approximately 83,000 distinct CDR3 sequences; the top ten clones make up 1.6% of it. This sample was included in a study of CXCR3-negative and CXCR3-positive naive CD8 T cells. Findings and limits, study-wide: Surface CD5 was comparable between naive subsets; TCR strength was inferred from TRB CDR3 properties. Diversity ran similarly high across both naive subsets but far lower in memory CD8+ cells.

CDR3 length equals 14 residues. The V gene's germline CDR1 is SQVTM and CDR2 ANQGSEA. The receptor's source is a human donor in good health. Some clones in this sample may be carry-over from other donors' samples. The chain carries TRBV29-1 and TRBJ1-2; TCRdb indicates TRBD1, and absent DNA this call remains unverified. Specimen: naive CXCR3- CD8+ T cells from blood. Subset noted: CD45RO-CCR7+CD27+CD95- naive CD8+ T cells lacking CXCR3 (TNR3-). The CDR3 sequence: CSVPRRGQNYGYTF.